This entry lists 32 T cell receptor beta chains sequenced from one sample in a study of brain metastases from non-small cell lung cancer. Assay: immunoSEQ multiplex PCR; the TCRdb copy retains only in-frame clones and omits some. The sample gives around 1,600 clones, 90% to 95% of which show up once; approximately 4% is in the top ten. The sequencing input was tissue from a brain metastasis. Receptors originate from a donor aged 40 or over with non-small cell lung cancer.

The rearrangement uses TRBV19 and TRBJ2-6; D ambiguous. The germline V and J ends were trimmed by 7 bases and 0 bases, with 10 bases remaining between them. The length of the CDR3 is 15 residues. The germline CDR1 and CDR2 sequences are LNHDA and SQIVND (reference sequence). CDR3: CASTRVSSGANVLTF. The CDR3 DNA is TGTGCCAGTACCCGGGTCAGCTCTGGGGCCAACGTCCTGACTTTC.

The V gene is TRBV27, the J gene TRBJ1-5; weak D call: TRBD1 (6 bases). The germline V gene encodes CDR1 MNHEY and CDR2 SMNVEV (reference sequence). The V end lost 5 bases, the J end lost 4 bases, and 18 bases lay between the germline ends. The CDR3 length is 16 residues. CDR3 region: CASSRRPPQGNQPQHF. The CDR3 bases are TGTGCCAGCAGTCGACGGCCACCCCAGGGGAATCAGCCCCAGCATTTT.

The J gene is TRBJ1-2, the V gene TRBV6-5; 12 positions agree with TRBD1. The V and J ends lost 4 bases and 8 bases, in that order; junction bases with no gene match: 8. The CDR3 spans 15 residues. From germline, CDR1 is MNHEY and CDR2 SVGAGI. The CDR3 DNA is TGTGCCAGCAGTTCCGCGGGACAGGGGGCGTTGGGCTACACCTTC. Encoded protein: CASSSAGQGALGYTF.

Notes on this clone: Germline and junction disagree at one end, which may indicate a read error. The chain has TRBV2 and TRBJ1-6; no clear D gene. The CDR3 loop spans 14 amino acids. In germline, CDR1 is SNHLY, CDR2 FYNNEI. The CDR3 here is CASSATEDNSPPHF. DNA of the CDR3: TGTGCCAGCAGCGCAACAGAGGATAATTCACCCCCCCACTTT. The whole variable domain, remainder taken from reference TRBV2 and TRBJ1-6, is EPEVTQTPSHQVTQMGQEVILRCVPISNHLYFYWYRQILGQKVEFLVSFYNNEISEKSEIFDDQFSVERPDGSNFTLKIRSTKLEDSAMYFCASSATEDNSPPHFGNGTRLTVT.

The chain combines TRBV2 with TRBJ2-7, with 9 bases matching TRBD1. The CDR3 spans 14 residues. V shed 7 bases, J shed 6 bases, and the junction held 10 bases outside the gene matches. Germline V lookup: CDR1 SNHLY, CDR2 FYNNEI. CDR3 DNA sequence: TGTGCCAGCAACCGAATGGGGACAGGGTCCGAGCAGTACTTC. Translation gives CASNRMGTGSEQYF.

The chain links TRBV7-9 to TRBJ2-3; unclear D gene. CDR3 length: 12 amino acids. The germline V gene has CDR1 SEHNR and CDR2 FQNEAQ (reference sequence). V was pared by 5 bases and J by 0 bases, with 3 bases between. This CDR3 is CASSASTDTQYF. For the CDR3, the DNA is TGTGCCAGCAGCGCTAGCACAGATACGCAGTATTTT.

The chain links TRBV12-3 or TRBV12-4 to TRBJ2-1; D call uncertain. The CDR3 contains 12 residues. Trimming took off 7 bases at V and 8 bases at J, with 12 bases between the two ends. Here the CDR3 reads CASNFPQDEQFF. CDR3 in DNA: TGTGCCAGCAACTTTCCCCAGGATGAGCAGTTCTTC.

This rearrangement joins TRBV12-3 or TRBV12-4 to TRBJ2-3, with D hard to call. The ends were cut back, 5 bases at V and 3 bases at J, with 9 bases in the middle. This CDR3 has 13 residues. CDR3 DNA sequence: TGTGCCAGCAGTCTTTACGAAACAGATACGCAGTATTTT. Protein product: CASSLYETDTQYF.

The chain employs TRBV7-6 and TRBJ2-3, with 7 bases identical to TRBD2. V was pared by 8 bases and J by 9 bases, with 11 bases of the junction left unmatched. The germline gives CDR1 SGHVS, CDR2 FNYEAQ. This CDR3 is 13 amino acids long. CDR3 DNA sequence: TGTGCCAGCGGCTCTCAGTCGGGGGGAACGCAGTATTTT. Amino acids: CASGSQSGGTQYF.

CDR3 sequence (DNA): TGTGCCAGCAGGAATTCGAATCAGCCCCAGCATTTT. This sequence encodes CASRNSNQPQHF. The rearrangement links TRBV6-5 to TRBJ1-5, with no clear D. Germline values: CDR1 MNHEY, CDR2 SVGAGI. V lost 6 bases, J lost 4 bases, and 7 bases lay in between. The CDR3 extends over 12 amino acids.

The chain employs TRBV6-2 or TRBV6-3 and TRBJ1-6, with a possible D match to TRBD1 (6 bases). Trimming took 5 bases from V and 5 from J, leaving 19 bases between them. Germline CDR1 is MNHEY and CDR2 is SVGEGT. The CDR3 runs 17 residues. The CDR3 loop is CASSPPQGMADNSPLHF. The CDR3 DNA is TGTGCCAGCAGTCCACCACAGGGAATGGCCGATAATTCACCCCTCCACTTT.

The chain uses TRBV29-1 and TRBJ2-5; D is possibly TRBD2 (5 bases). From germline, CDR1 is SQVTM and CDR2 ANQGSEA. V was shortened by 1 base and J by 5 bases, with 11 bases between the two germline ends. The CDR3 is 13 residues long. The CDR3 nucleotides read TGCAGCGTTGAAGTAGGTGGAGGCGAGACCCAGTACTTC. This translates into CSVEVGGGETQYF.

The chain carries TRBV24-1 and TRBJ2-5; perhaps D is TRBD1 or TRBD2 (5 bases each). Germline V gene data show CDR1 as KGHDR and CDR2 as SFDVKD. This CDR3 has 16 amino acids. Between the trimmed V and J ends, which lost 5 bases and 4 bases, there was a span of 19 bases. The CDR3 nucleotides are TGTGCCACCAGTGGGGGGTACGGGCCTCGGGGAGAGACCCAGTACTTC. The encoded protein is CATSGGYGPRGETQYF.

CDR3 protein: CASSLTTGVTGELFF. DNA of the CDR3: TGCGCCAGCAGCTTGACAACAGGGGTCACCGGGGAGCTGTTTTTT. This chain links TRBV5-1 with TRBJ2-2; 7 bases align to TRBD1. This CDR3 contains 15 residues. V was clipped by 1 base and J by 4 bases; unmatched bases: 4. Per germline, CDR1 SGHRS and CDR2 YFSETQ.

The genes are TRBV6-2 or TRBV6-3 and TRBJ2-1; 9 bases align to TRBD2. V gave up 2 bases and J gave up 4 bases; unmatched junction bases: 6. The CDR3 consists of 16 residues. Germline loops: CDR1 MNHEY, CDR2 SVGEGT. This chain's CDR3 is CASSYMTSGPYNEQFF. Here the CDR3 DNA reads TGTGCCAGCAGTTACATGACTAGCGGACCTTACAATGAGCAGTTCTTC.

The chain has TRBV23-1 and TRBJ1-2; maybe TRBD1 (6 bases). TRBV23-1 is an ORF, with its function uncertain. The CDR3 covers 13 residues. Trimming took off 11 bases at V and 8 bases at J, with 21 bases between the two ends. CDR3 loop: CARFRQGKRGYTF. The DNA for the CDR3 is TGCGCCCGCTTCCGGCAGGGGAAGCGCGGCTACACCTTC.

The chain couples TRBV9 to TRBJ1-2, with 7 nucleotides matching TRBD1. Germline assignment: CDR1 SGDLS and CDR2 YYNGEE. There are 13 residues in the CDR3. Trimming removed 1 base from V and 9 bases from J; junction bases left unmatched: 6. The CDR3 nucleotides read TGTGCCAGCAGCGTACAGAGACAGGGACGCTACACCTTC. Residues: CASSVQRQGRYTF.

The chain combines TRBV3-1 (or the pseudogene TRBV3-2) with TRBJ2-2; D perhaps matches TRBD1 (5 bases). From germline, CDR1 is LGHDT and CDR2 YNNKEL (reference sequence). The CDR3 contains 15 residues. V was cut by 4 bases and J by 7 bases, with 16 bases left in between. The CDR3 region has the DNA TGTGCCAGCAGCCCCTTCAGGGCAGCCAGCGGGGAGCTGTTTTTT. Amino acids: CASSPFRAASGELFF.

This chain links TRBV19 with TRBJ1-2, with TRBD1 as a possible D gene (6 bases). Germline CDR1 and CDR2: LNHDA and SQIVND (reference sequence). The CDR3 extends over 15 amino acids. Deletions cut 2 bases from V and 8 bases from J, with 18 bases between. CDR3 coding DNA: TGTGCCAGTAGTATAAGATCCGGGGGGCGAGAAGGCTACACCTTC. It encodes CASSIRSGGREGYTF.

This chain connects TRBV7-2 to TRBJ2-7; D is ambiguous. Trimming shortened V by 2 bases and J by 4 bases, and 9 bases separated the two germline ends. The germline CDR1 and CDR2 sequences are SGHTA and FQGNSA. The CDR3 runs to 13 residues. The CDR3 protein is CASSLTPLYEQYV. CDR3 coding DNA: TGTGCCAGCAGCTTAACCCCGTTATACGAGCAGTACGTC.

On this clone itself: Germline and junction disagree at one end, which may indicate a read error. The chain carries TRBV2 and TRBJ1-2; the D gene is possibly TRBD1 (6 bases). CDR3 length: 15 residues. Germline-derived CDR1 and CDR2 are SNHLY and FYNNEI. CDR3 loop: CASREGGGRLGGYTF. CDR3 bases: TGTGCCAGCAGGGAAGGCGGGGGGCGGCTCGGTGGCTACACCTTC.

V usage is TRBV7-2 and J usage is TRBJ2-3, with 7 bases matching TRBD1. The V and J ends lost 4 bases and 5 bases, in that order; junction bases with no gene match: 9. Germline CDR1 SGHTA, CDR2 FQGNSA. This CDR3 is 15 amino acids long. CDR3 sequence (DNA): TGTGCCAGCAGCTACGAGGGGGCCTATGGAGATACGCAGTATTTT. Amino acids: CASSYEGAYGDTQYF. Based on the CDR3 plus reference TRBV7-2 and TRBJ2-3, the full variable domain is GAGVSQSPSNKVTEKGKDVELRCDPISGHTALYWYRQSLGQGLEFLIYFQGNSAPDKSGLPSDRFSAERTGGSVSTLTIQRTQQEDSAVYLCASSYEGAYGDTQYFGPGTRLTVL.

This chain connects TRBV5-1 to TRBJ2-7; D possibly corresponds to TRBD1 (5 bases). This CDR3 comprises 14 residues. V lost 2 bases and J lost 3, with 12 bases in between. The germline V gene encodes CDR1 SGHRS and CDR2 YFSETQ. CDR3 in amino acids: CASSFSGQGYEQYF. The CDR3 DNA is TGCGCCAGCAGCTTTTCCGGGCAGGGCTACGAGCAGTACTTC. Combining the CDR3 with reference TRBV5-1 and TRBJ2-7 gives the whole variable domain KAGVTQTPRYLIKTRGQQVTLSCSPISGHRSVSWYQQTPGQGLQFLFEYFSETQRNKGNFPGRFSGRQFSNSRSEMNVSTLELGDSALYLCASSFSGQGYEQYFGPGTRLTVT.

The rearrangement joins TRBV9 to TRBJ2-1; TRBD2 is a possible D gene (6 bases). The CDR3 runs to 13 residues. Germline CDR1 SGDLS, CDR2 YYNGEE. The ends were cut back, 2 bases at V and 8 bases at J, with 11 bases in the middle. In DNA form, the CDR3 reads TGTGCCAGCAGCGTTACTAGCTTCCATGAGCAGTTCTTC. This sequence encodes CASSVTSFHEQFF.

This chain connects TRBV19 to TRBJ2-3; 7 bases are a match to TRBD1. The CDR3 is made up of 16 amino acids. J gave up 5 bases and V 7 bases, and 15 bases lay outside the gene matches. The germline gives CDR1 LNHDA, CDR2 SQIVND (reference sequence). CDR3 coding DNA: TGTGCCAGTACCATTTCCACCAGTACAGGGGTAGATACGCAGTATTTT. Translation gives CASTISTSTGVDTQYF.

The chain recombines TRBV5-1 with TRBJ1-2, with TRBD1 identical over 7 bases. The germline gives CDR1 SGHRS, CDR2 YFSETQ. Trimming at V came to 2 bases and at J to 2 bases, leaving 6 bases not matched to a gene. The CDR3 totals 15 residues. The CDR3 reads CASSFPGTANYGYTF. As DNA, the CDR3 is TGCGCCAGCAGCTTCCCCGGGACAGCCAACTATGGCTACACCTTC.

This clone was detected only once. This chain joins TRBV6-5 and TRBJ2-1, with 7 bases aligning to TRBD2. Germline V CDR1 and CDR2: MNHEY, SVGAGI. V trimming: 6 bases; J trimming: 7 bases; junction bases outside the gene matches: 6. This CDR3 has 13 residues. CDR3 in DNA: TGTGCCAGCAGGTTAGCGGGTGTGAATGAGCAGTTCTTC. Translating it yields CASRLAGVNEQFF.

This sequence joins TRBV6-4 and TRBJ2-3; 8 bases agree with TRBD2. This CDR3 comprises 16 residues. The J segment lost 6 bases and the V segment lost 4 bases, leaving 12 bases of the junction unmatched. Germline CDR1 is MRHNA and CDR2 is SNTAGT. The CDR3, as DNA: TGTGCCAGCAGTGTCCTTCGGGGGGGCGGTGGGGATACGCAGTATTTT. Encoded protein: CASSVLRGGGGDTQYF.

Notes on this clone: A read error may produce the germline difference seen at one junction end. The CDR3 loop reads CVSSGTGTGKNEQFF. The CDR3 bases are TGTGTCAGCAGTGGTACCGGGACAGGGAAGAATGAGCAGTTCTTC. The chain couples TRBV2 to TRBJ2-1; 9 bases align to TRBD1. The germline CDR1 and CDR2 sequences are SNHLY and FYNNEI. CDR3 length: 15 amino acids.

This chain links TRBV19 with TRBJ2-4, with D tentatively TRBD2 (6 bases). From germline, CDR1 is LNHDA and CDR2 SQIVND (reference sequence). The CDR3 extends over 12 amino acids. The V and J ends lost 0 bases and 9 bases respectively, with 6 bases between them. CDR3 amino acids: CASSIEGGIQYF. The CDR3 DNA is TGTGCCAGTAGTATAGAGGGGGGCATTCAGTACTTC.

The chain uses TRBV18 and TRBJ2-5, with 7 bases matching TRBD1. After removal of 5 bases from V and 2 bases from J, the junction contained 11 bases not matched to a gene. The germline V gene encodes CDR1 KGHSH and CDR2 LQKENI. The CDR3 spans 16 residues. The CDR3 sequence: CASSSYRGRGQETQYF. DNA for the CDR3: TGTGCCAGCTCATCCTACAGGGGAAGGGGTCAAGAGACCCAGTACTTC.

The chain combines TRBV7-9 with TRBJ1-4; tentatively, D is TRBD1 (5 bases). V lost 1 base and J lost 5, with 11 bases in between. CDR3 size: 15 residues. Per the germline V gene, CDR1 is SEHNR and CDR2 is FQNEAQ (reference sequence). CDR3 in amino acids: CASSLEMGDNEKLFF. For the CDR3, the DNA is TGTGCCAGCAGCTTAGAAATGGGGGACAATGAAAAACTGTTTTTT.